What follows describes a single T cell receptor (beta chain). The target antigen is unknown. After isolation, RNA underwent reverse transcription to generate cDNA as the sequencing template. Assay: immunoSEQ multiplex PCR; the TCRdb copy retains only in-frame clones and omits some. The data contain some 200,000 clones, more than 55% of them singletons. As to treatment: oral pan-JAK inhibitor, 5-10 mg twice daily. From alopecia areata patients, lesional scalp punch biopsies and peripheral blood were collected. The record originates from a study of CD8+ T cells in alopecia areata. Study-wide results and caveats: There was only one nonresponder, so it was unclear how baseline CD8+ expansion relates to response.

CDR3 length: 14 amino acids. V lost 5 bases and J lost 5; bases outside the gene matches: 10. Germline V lookup: CDR1 GTSNPN, CDR2 SVGIG (reference sequence). The sequencing here drew on CD4+ T cells sorted from blood, taken at week 4, from a patient treated with tofacitinib. The source is a human donor with alopecia areata. The chain carries TRBV30 and TRBJ1-2, with 8 bases that match TRBD1. The CDR3 nucleotides read TGTGCCTGGTCACCCGGGACAGGACGTTATGGCTACACCTTC. Translated: CAWSPGTGRYGYTF.